One T cell receptor (beta chain) is described in this entry. J lost 10 bases, V lost 4 bases, and 8 bases had no gene match. This CDR3 has 13 residues. Germline CDR1 and CDR2: SGHRS and YFSETQ. Every unsorted PBMC PCR replicate was loaded with 300 ng DNA, roughly 30,000 T cell genomes. The data were produced by immunoSEQ multiplex PCR, yet TCRdb's version contains in-frame clones alone and is incomplete. The data hold approximately 510,000 clones, with 79% observed a single time. The data stem from a study of shared clonotypes between healthy human individuals. All of the donors resided in Nashville, Tennessee, and each was a Caucasian adult.

The clonotype comes from a woman aged 35 to 49 in good health. Some clones in this sample may be carry-over from other donors' samples. The V and J genes are TRBV5-1 and TRBJ2-1; 7 nucleotides line up with TRBD1. Sequencing input: PBMCs. DNA of the CDR3: TGCGCCAGCAGCCTAACGGGACAGAGCGAGCAGTTCTTC. It yields the protein CASSLTGQSEQFF.